This T cell receptor beta chain is from a study of T cells in Graves' hyperthyroidism and ophthalmopathy. In this sample, this clonotype turned up many times. Trimming stripped 4 bases from V and 7 bases from J, with 14 bases between. The germline V gene encodes CDR1 SGHDN and CDR2 FVKESK. CDR3 length: 15 residues. RNA transcripts gave rise to amplified TCR beta CDR3 regions. The HTBI primer set served for first-round RT-PCR of the TCR CDR3. Via MiXCR, TCRdb re-called the multiplex PCR reads, giving one row per CDR3 protein. The sample lists nearly 600,000 distinct CDR3 sequences, roughly 14% occurring once.

What was sequenced was blood. This sequence was found in a woman in her twenties or thirties with Graves' hyperthyroidism that later progressed to Graves' ophthalmopathy. V gene TRBV14 combines with J gene TRBJ1-6, with D hard to call. CDR3 amino acids: CASSPLRGQNSPLHF. The CDR3 DNA reads as TGTGCCAGCAGCCCCCTCCGGGGTCAGAATTCACCCCTCCACTTT.